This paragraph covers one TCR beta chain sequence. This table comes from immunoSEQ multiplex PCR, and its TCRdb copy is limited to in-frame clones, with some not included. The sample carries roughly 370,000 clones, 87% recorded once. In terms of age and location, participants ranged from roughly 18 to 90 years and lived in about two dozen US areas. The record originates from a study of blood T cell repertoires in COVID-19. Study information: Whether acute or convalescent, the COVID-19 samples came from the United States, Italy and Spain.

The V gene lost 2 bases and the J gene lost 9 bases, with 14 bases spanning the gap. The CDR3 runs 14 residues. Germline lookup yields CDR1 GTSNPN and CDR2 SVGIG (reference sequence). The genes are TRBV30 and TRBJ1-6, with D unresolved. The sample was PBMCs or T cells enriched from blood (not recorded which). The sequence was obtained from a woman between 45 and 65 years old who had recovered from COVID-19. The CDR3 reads CAWSYEGLGSPLHF. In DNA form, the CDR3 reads TGTGCCTGGAGTTACGAGGGTTTAGGTTCACCCCTCCACTTT.